Listed here are 23 T cell receptor beta chains from one sample, sequenced in a study of human T cells and chemical hapten exposure. Time point here: patch test 2, 6 weeks after DPC sensitization. Stated treatment: therapeutic diphenylcyclopropenone sensitization with weekly scalp DPC. TCRdb re-analysed the RACE reads in MiXCR, keeping a single row per CDR3 protein. Altogether some 96,000 distinct CDR3 sequences are present, about 9.3% being singletons, with the ten largest covering around 2%. Source: whole blood, taken in connection with sensitization to the hapten diphenylcyclopropenone (DPC). These receptors originate from a woman aged 40-49 years with alopecia areata. Some clones in this sample may be carry-over from other donors' samples.

This clonotype came up many times. J is TRBJ1-6 and V is TRBV30; 8 bases agree with TRBD1. This CDR3 region has 16 residues. V was pared by 3 bases and J by 9 bases, with 13 bases of the junction left unmatched. Germline V gives CDR1 GTSNPN, CDR2 SVGIG (reference sequence). The CDR3 region has the DNA TGTGCCTGGAGGGGGTCGTTGGACAGGGTTGGTTCACCCCTCCACTTT. It codes for CAWRGSLDRVGSPLHF.

J is TRBJ2-3 and V is TRBV4-1; 7 nucleotides align to TRBD1. The V gene end was trimmed by 0 bases and the J gene end by 2 bases; junction bases not matched to a gene: 8. Germline V gene lookup returns CDR1 MGHRA and CDR2 YSYEKL. The CDR3 length is 17 residues. CDR3 amino acids: CASSQDSTGSYTDTQYF. As DNA, the CDR3 is TGCGCCAGCAGCCAAGATTCGACAGGGTCGTACACAGATACGCAGTATTTT.

This clonotype occurred many times. This chain uses TRBV7-9 with TRBJ2-2; the D is unclear. This CDR3 spans 15 amino acids. Trimming pared 5 bases from V and 3 bases from J, leaving 13 bases between. From germline, CDR1 is SEHNR and CDR2 FQNEAQ (reference sequence). The CDR3 DNA sequence: TGTGCCAGCAGCGTTAGTGGGCTGGACACCGGGGAGCTGTTTTTT. Its translation is CASSVSGLDTGELFF.

This clonotype was counted a few times. This chain joins TRBV2 and TRBJ1-3, with D unresolved. The CDR3 contains 14 residues. Germline CDR1 reads SNHLY; CDR2 reads FYNNEI. V lost 7 bases and J lost 0, with 10 bases in between. CDR3 loop: CASTQDHSGNTIYF. DNA of the CDR3: TGTGCCAGCACCCAGGACCACTCTGGAAACACCATATATTTT.

The chain couples TRBV6-1 to TRBJ1-2; D uncertain. With 4 bases removed from V and 0 bases from J, the gap between germline ends came to 12 bases. CDR3 length equals 15 residues. Germline CDR1 MNHNS, CDR2 SASEGT. DNA of the CDR3: TGTGCCAGCAGTGCGGCAATGGATACTAACTATGGCTACACCTTC. This gives the protein CASSAAMDTNYGYTF.

This clonotype was detected many times. This chain links TRBV28 with TRBJ2-7; D not resolved. The CDR3 covers 12 residues. Per the germline V gene, CDR1 is MDHEN and CDR2 is SYDVKM. Deletions cut 6 bases from V and 7 bases from J, with 13 bases between. This CDR3 reads CASSPGYSEQYF. CDR3 DNA sequence: TGTGCCAGCAGCCCGGGTTACTCGGAGCAGTACTTC.

This clonotype was recorded only once. This rearrangement joins TRBV5-4 to TRBJ1-2, with 7 bases identical to TRBD1. V lost 4 bases, J lost 0 bases, and 12 bases stayed unmatched. CDR1 is SGHNT and CDR2 is YYREEE in the germline V gene (reference sequence). This CDR3 has 17 residues. CDR3 DNA: TGTGCCAGCAGCCGCCGGGACAGAGAACATGCTAACTATGGCTACACCTTC. Protein product: CASSRRDREHANYGYTF.

This clonotype was found many times. The chain joins TRBV7-8 to TRBJ2-2; the D gene could be TRBD1 or TRBD2 (5 bases each). Germline V CDR1 and CDR2: SGHVS, FQNEAQ. The CDR3 is made up of 17 amino acids. V gave up 0 bases and J gave up 0 bases, with 11 bases separating them. The DNA of the CDR3 is TGTGCCAGCAGCTTAGCGGGGGTACGGTCGAACACCGGGGAGCTGTTTTTT. Protein sequence: CASSLAGVRSNTGELFF.

The chain recombines TRBV7-9 with TRBJ1-5; D gene uncertain. Trimming removed 1 base from V and 3 bases from J, with 7 bases in between. This CDR3 comprises 14 residues. In germline, CDR1 is SEHNR, CDR2 FQNEAQ (reference sequence). CDR3 amino acids: CASSLGGYNQPQHF. CDR3 coding DNA: TGTGCCAGCAGCTTAGGCGGATACAATCAGCCCCAGCATTTT.

The chain combines TRBV6-1 with TRBJ2-7; D remains ambiguous. Trimming left V 0 bases short and J 2 bases short, with 11 bases between. CDR3 length: 15 amino acids. CDR1 MNHNS and CDR2 SASEGT come from the germline V gene. CDR3 amino acids: CASSEALSPPYEQYF. The DNA for the CDR3 is TGTGCCAGCAGTGAAGCGTTATCGCCGCCCTACGAGCAGTACTTC.

The V call is TRBV28, the J call TRBJ2-7, with a tentative D call TRBD2 (7 bases). V gave up 6 bases and J gave up 3 bases, with 15 bases separating them. The CDR3 has 14 amino acids. The germline V gene has CDR1 MDHEN and CDR2 SYDVKM. CDR3 coding DNA: TGTGCCAGCAGCTTAAGGGGGGGCGACTACGAGCAGTACTTC. This codes for CASSLRGGDYEQYF. Filled out from reference TRBV28 and TRBJ2-7, the complete variable domain reads DVKVTQSSRYLVKRTGEKVFLECVQDMDHENMFWYRQDPGLGLRLIYFSYDVKMKEKGDIPEGYSVSREKKERFSLILESASTNQTSMYLCASSLRGGDYEQYFGPGTRLTVT.

The rearrangement links TRBV29-1 to TRBJ2-1; the D gene is possibly TRBD1 (5 bases). CDR1 SQVTM and CDR2 ANQGSEA come from the germline V gene. V was trimmed by 4 bases and J by 1 base, leaving 14 bases between them. The CDR3 runs 15 residues. In DNA form, the CDR3 reads TGCAGCGTTGGGGATACAGGCCCATCCTACAATGAGCAGTTCTTC. Amino acids: CSVGDTGPSYNEQFF.

V gene TRBV5-1 combines with J gene TRBJ2-5, with 11 bases identical to TRBD1. CDR3 length: 14 amino acids. V shed 0 bases, J shed 5 bases, and the junction held 0 bases outside the gene matches. CDR1 and CDR2 from the germline V gene are SGHRS and YFSETQ. The CDR3, as DNA: TGCGCCAGCAGCTTGGGGACAGGGGGCGAGACCCAGTACTTC. Residues: CASSLGTGGETQYF.

This clonotype showed up many times. The rearrangement uses TRBV6-2 or TRBV6-3 and TRBJ2-5, with 7 bases lining up with TRBD2. Trimming cost V 2 bases and J 7 bases; bases outside gene matches: 13. The CDR3 contains 16 residues. Germline V gene sequence: CDR1 MNHEY, CDR2 SVGEGT. The CDR3 DNA reads as TGTGCCAGCAGTTACGGCGAGACCGACGGGGGGTTGACCCAGTACTTC. Its translation is CASSYGETDGGLTQYF.

This clonotype was seen ten or more times. The rearrangement joins TRBV7-9 to TRBJ1-4; 7 nucleotides match TRBD1. This CDR3 is built from 14 residues. J lost 3 bases, V lost 5 bases, and 3 bases had no gene match. The germline V gene has CDR1 SEHNR and CDR2 FQNEAQ (reference sequence). Written as DNA, the CDR3 is TGTGCCAGCAGCAAGGGACAGTCTAATGAAAAACTGTTTTTT. This encodes CASSKGQSNEKLFF.

This sequence joins TRBV2 and TRBJ1-2; 7 bases match TRBD1. The CDR3 contains 16 residues. Germline values: CDR1 SNHLY, CDR2 FYNNEI. Trimming cost V 3 bases and J 0 bases; bases outside gene matches: 7. CDR3 in DNA: TGTGCCAGCAGTGACACCCGACAGGGAACTAACTATGGCTACACCTTC. Protein: CASSDTRQGTNYGYTF.

V and J are TRBV15 and TRBJ2-5; 9 bases are a match to TRBD1. Germline CDR1 is LNHNV and CDR2 is YYDKDF (reference sequence). This CDR3 has 18 residues. Trimming removed 6 bases from V and 4 bases from J; junction bases left unmatched: 18. As DNA, the CDR3 is TGTGCCACCAGGAGTACGGGACAGGGAGAGACCAACCGAGAGACCCAGTACTTC. The encoded protein is CATRSTGQGETNRETQYF.

This clonotype was found once. V usage is TRBV7-2 and J usage is TRBJ2-3; D is uncertain. Germline V lookup: CDR1 SGHTA, CDR2 FQGNSA. V was cut by 7 bases and J by 3 bases, with 20 bases left in between. CDR3 length equals 16 residues. This chain's CDR3 is CASTTRRLTGTDTQYF. Here the CDR3 DNA reads TGTGCCAGCACCACCAGGAGACTCACGGGTACAGATACGCAGTATTTT.

This chain joins TRBV28 and TRBJ1-2, with TRBD1 matching over 8 bases. The junction had 9 bases not matched to a gene; V was cut back by 1 base and J by 8 bases. The germline CDR1 and CDR2 sequences are MDHEN and SYDVKM. The CDR3 runs 15 residues. The CDR3 here is CASSLSDTGTGGYTF. The DNA for the CDR3 is TGTGCCAGCAGTTTATCGGACACCGGGACAGGCGGCTACACCTTC.

The table lists this clonotype with a few counts. The rearrangement uses TRBV6-2 or TRBV6-3 and TRBJ2-1; possibly TRBD1 for D (6 bases). Germline loops: CDR1 MNHEY, CDR2 SVGEGT. V gave up 6 bases and J gave up 6 bases, with 15 bases separating them. The CDR3 consists of 14 residues. The CDR3 is CASRQTGHFNEQFF. The CDR3 DNA follows: TGTGCCAGCAGGCAGACGGGACATTTCAATGAGCAGTTCTTC.

This clonotype has more than one count but fewer than ten. This chain links TRBV27 with TRBJ2-1; weak D call: TRBD1 (6 bases). Trimming removed 3 bases at V and 6 bases at J, with 15 bases between. Germline CDR1 MNHEY, CDR2 SMNVEV (reference sequence). The CDR3 consists of 15 residues. The DNA for the CDR3 is TGTGCCAGCAGTTTTCCGGGACACCATTGCAATGAGCAGTTCTTC. Its protein product is CASSFPGHHCNEQFF.

There are a few counts of this clonotype. The V gene is TRBV5-1, the J gene TRBJ2-2; tentatively, D is TRBD2 (5 bases). V was shortened by 6 bases and J by 4 bases, with 13 bases between the two germline ends. CDR1 is SGHRS, CDR2 YFSETQ, per germline. The CDR3 is 14 residues long. The chain's CDR3 is CASKTRGSTGELFF. CDR3 sequence (DNA): TGCGCCAGCAAAACTCGGGGAAGCACCGGGGAGCTGTTTTTT.

This clonotype was detected a few times. The V and J genes are TRBV12-3 or TRBV12-4 and TRBJ2-7, with D possibly called TRBD1 or TRBD2 (5 bases each). V lost 7 bases and J 4 bases, leaving 11 bases between the germline ends. This CDR3 has 12 amino acids. The CDR3 reads CASKGTGYEQYF. DNA for the CDR3: TGTGCCAGCAAGGGGACCGGGTACGAGCAGTACTTC.